The next 7 T cell receptor beta chains were all read from a single sample in a study of blood T cell repertoires in COVID-19 (dated by TCRdb to 2018 to 2020). Receptors were amplified or captured by the immunoSEQ multiplex PCR assay. This immuneACCESS table, as held by TCRdb, lists in-frame sequences with V and J called but not all clones. Of the missing ones, under half trace to an unresolved V gene in checked studies; the others have no known cause. For this sample there are 75,000 to 100,000 clones; 75% to 90% appear just once. Roughly a sixth of the sample is in the top ten clones. Sequencing used peripheral blood. These receptors were collected from a woman aged 80 or over with acute or convalescent COVID-19.

This clone was observed a single time. The chain combines TRBV4-2 with TRBJ2-2; 8 bases align to TRBD2. CDR3 length: 17 residues. V shed 0 bases, J shed 5 bases, and the junction held 8 bases outside the gene matches. Germline V CDR1 and CDR2: LGHNA, YNFKEQ. This chain's CDR3 is CASSQELLAGRTGELFF. In DNA form, the CDR3 reads TGTGCCAGCAGCCAAGAGTTATTAGCGGGGAGGACCGGGGAGCTGTTTTTT.

The chain couples TRBV19 to TRBJ2-3; 15 nucleotides agree with TRBD2. The CDR3 has 17 amino acids. With 3 bases clipped from V and 7 bases from J, the junction kept 8 bases outside the gene matches. CDR1 LNHDA and CDR2 SQIVND come from the germline V gene (reference sequence). The chain's CDR3 is CASSMGLAGGRSHTQYF. The CDR3 nucleotides are TGTGCCAGTAGTATGGGACTAGCGGGGGGAAGATCGCATACGCAGTATTTT. Combining the CDR3 with reference TRBV19 and TRBJ2-3 gives the whole variable domain DGGITQSPKYLFRKEGQNVTLSCEQNLNHDAMYWYRQDPGQGLRLIYYSQIVNDFQKGDIAEGYSVSREKKESFPLTVTSAQKNPTAFYLCASSMGLAGGRSHTQYFGPGTRLTVL.

This rearrangement joins TRBV2 to TRBJ2-5; 7 nucleotides line up with TRBD1. The V gene's germline CDR1 is SNHLY and CDR2 FYNNEI. The CDR3 consists of 14 residues. Trimming at V came to 4 bases and at J to 9 bases, leaving 11 bases not matched to a gene. DNA of the CDR3: TGTGCCAGCAGTGGCGGTACAGGGGAGTGGCCCCAGTACTTC. As protein: CASSGGTGEWPQYF.

CDR3 loop: CASLPYTQGNYGYTF. CDR3 bases: TGCGCCAGCCTTCCTTACACACAGGGGAACTATGGCTACACCTTC. The chain links TRBV10-2 to TRBJ1-2; TRBD1 aligns across 7 bases. Germline V gene lookup returns CDR1 WSHSY and CDR2 SAAADI. The CDR3 loop spans 15 amino acids. J lost 2 bases, V lost 8 bases, and 11 bases had no gene match.

The rearrangement links TRBV20-1 to TRBJ1-2; D not resolved. The CDR3 runs to 11 residues. V was shortened by 7 bases and J by 6 bases, with 12 bases between the two germline ends. Germline-derived CDR1 and CDR2 are DFQATT and SNEGSKA (reference sequence). The CDR3 reads CSGGELDGYTF. Here the CDR3 DNA reads TGCAGTGGTGGGGAGTTAGATGGCTACACCTTC.

The rearrangement uses TRBV24-1 and TRBJ2-3; 8 bases line up with TRBD2. The CDR3 has 16 residues. V shed 5 bases and J 5 bases; nucleotides not matched to a gene: 11. The V gene's germline CDR1 is KGHDR and CDR2 SFDVKD. The CDR3 region is CATSAGGEPQGDTQYF. In DNA form, the CDR3 reads TGTGCCACCAGTGCGGGGGGGGAGCCCCAAGGAGATACGCAGTATTTT.

This chain uses TRBV18 with TRBJ2-7, with 9 positions matching TRBD1. V gave up 6 bases and J gave up 2 bases; unmatched junction bases: 2. The CDR3 has 13 residues. Germline V CDR1 and CDR2: KGHSH, LQKENI. The CDR3 loop is CASSRDRAYEQYF. For the CDR3, the DNA is TGTGCCAGCTCCCGGGACAGGGCCTACGAGCAGTACTTC.